Listed below are T cell receptor beta chains from one sample, sequenced in a study of blood T cell repertoires in COVID-19. Only in-frame clones appear in the TCRdb table, and some are missing; sequencing was by immunoSEQ multiplex PCR. The sample consists of some 99,000 clones, around 83% of them appearing once. The sequencing sample was made of peripheral blood. These receptors originate from an elderly woman with active or convalescent COVID-19. The CDR3 runs from the conserved cysteine through the conserved F or W. D genes are given only for firm matches. Clone size is stated in some rows and not others, as once, few, many or a class when expanded.

D gene,J gene,clone size,CDR3 length,V gene,CDR3 DNA,CDR3 protein
.,TRBJ1-4,once,17,TRBV7-6,TGTGCCAGCAGCTTAGCCACGCGGGAAGGGAATAATGAAAAACTGTTTTTT,CASSLATREGNNEKLFF
.,TRBJ2-5,once,17,TRBV24-1,TGTGCCACCAGTGACGTAGGAAGGGGGTTGGGGCAAGAGACCCAGTACTTC,CATSDVGRGLGQETQYF
.,TRBJ2-5,.,15,TRBV7-2,TGTGCCAGCAGCCCACATTCCTGGTCGAGGGAGACCCAGTACTTC,CASSPHSWSRETQYF
TRBD1,TRBJ1-1,few,14,TRBV3-1/TRBV3-2,TGTGCCAGCAGCCAAAGACAGGGAAACACTGAAGCTTTCTTT,CASSQRQGNTEAFF
TRBD2,TRBJ2-1,.,16,TRBV28,TGTGCCAGCAGCCAGACTAGCGGGAATGGCTACAATGAGCAGTTCTTC,CASSQTSGNGYNEQFF
TRBD2,TRBJ2-1,once,17,TRBV7-3,TGTGCCAGCAGCTTAAGGGCTAGCGGGGTCTCCTACAATGAGCAGTTCTTC,CASSLRASGVSYNEQFF
.,TRBJ1-1,few,16,TRBV5-1,TGCGCCAGCAGCAGCCGACAGGATCTCCTCACTACTGAAGCTTTCTTT,CASSSRQDLLTTEAFF
TRBD1,TRBJ2-7,.,16,TRBV11-2,TGTGCCAGCAGCCAAGCCAGGGGGTCCTCATCATACGAGCAGTACTTC,CASSQARGSSSYEQYF
.,TRBJ2-2,.,17,TRBV1,TGCACCAGCAGCCAAAGACTCGTCAATAGGAACACCGGGGAGCTGTTTTTT,CTSSQRLVNRNTGELFF
.,TRBJ2-2,few,15,TRBV19,TGTGCCAGTAGTATAGCCCCCGCGAACACCGGGGAGCTGTTTTTT,CASSIAPANTGELFF
.,TRBJ1-5,.,13,TRBV30,TGTGCCTGGGCAACAGGGAACAATCAGCCCCAGCATTTT,CAWATGNNQPQHF
TRBD1,TRBJ1-4,.,15,TRBV28,TGTGCCAGCACCCCCCGGGACAGGGGGAATGAAAAACTGTTTTTT,CASTPRDRGNEKLFF
.,TRBJ2-6,.,16,TRBV7-9,TGTGCCAGCAGCTTAGATGGGCAGGCTGGGGCCAACGTCCTGACTTTC,CASSLDGQAGANVLTF
TRBD1,TRBJ2-7,.,13,TRBV29-1,TGCAGCGTTGACGGACAGGGGGCTTACGAGCAGTACTTC,CSVDGQGAYEQYF
.,TRBJ2-4,.,12,TRBV30,TGTGCCTGGAGTGACAGCAGGGACATTCAGTACTTC,CAWSDSRDIQYF
.,TRBJ1-5,once,14,TRBV7-9,TGTGCCAGCAGCTTAGATACCGGGATCCAGCCCCAGCATTTT,CASSLDTGIQPQHF